This TCR beta chain was identified during a study of cytomegalovirus exposure and HLA in healthy donors (dated by TCRdb to about 2017). For the wider study: According to an earlier analysis of several hundred of the donors, roughly 180 million T cells yielded 117 million unique TCR beta sequences and 276 Gb of sequence data. About five DR-DQ haplotypes were handled as single units for association and clustering because linkage in the cohort was strong. In the later analysis, no new phenotypic data were used to find candidate immune exposures; instead, reliance was placed on TCR beta sequences and their occurrence across donors. Alongside the repertoire data, information on donor age, sex, ethnicity and CMV serostatus was compiled. The study profiled the T cell repertoires of 550 to 700 subjects by immunosequencing and related them to cytomegalovirus serostatus. Typing coverage differed by locus: A, B, C, DRB1 and DQB1 were typed in roughly 620-630 donors, DQA1 in 500 to 550, DPA1 in some 570, and DPB1 in 400 to 480. An earlier analysis of 587 of the donors used high-throughput TCR beta sequencing to judge whether each TCR beta V gene segment behaved as functional or pseudogenic. A later analysis re-analyzed previously published TCR beta repertoires from 666 donors and added high-resolution HLA genotyping to study TCR occurrence patterns. The study aimed to test whether cataloging public T cell receptors could reveal signatures of past pathogen exposure. Approximately 310 gigabases of sequencing data and approximately 85 million unique TCR sequences were included in an early release covering about 700 HLA-typed donors. Of the 300 to 500 genotyped donors, over 80% were placed in the genetic ancestry cluster associated with self-reported Caucasian donors. A separate validation cohort of 100 to 150 different subjects was used in addition to the 666-subject first cohort. Across approximately 420 genotyped donors of the cohort, an average of approximately 240,000 unique TCR beta nucleotide sequences per donor were sequenced, and around 20% of those sequences were non-productive. A later genetic analysis took genome-wide SNP genotypes for about 55% of the 666 donors and used that subset as a discovery cohort. HLA typing covered class I and class II loci at four-digit resolution. All discovery cohort repertoires had been generated on a single sequencing platform. The study combined high-throughput TCR immunosequencing, statistical association of individual TCRs with disease status, and machine learning to predict cytomegalovirus infection status. The research as a whole found: Compared with the approximately 710-donor mean, donors in an Asian-associated ancestry cluster had fewer N-insertions in productive TCRs, according to a later genetic analysis. Assigning TCR associations to individual alleles was difficult when HLA alleles, especially DR and DQ, strongly co-occurred. An association between a missense DCLRE1C variant and V-gene and J-gene trimming of TCR beta chains was found in a later genetic analysis and replicated in an independent cohort. In this cohort, only TCR beta chains were sequenced, and detectable features were limited by the absence of alpha or paired-chain data. Correlated functional status among segregating V segments might be attributable to linkage disequilibrium, but an unknown experimental factor could not be ruled out. Broadly in line with IMGT annotations, most TCR beta V segments showed up in productive rearrangements about 90% or about 30% of the time in an earlier analysis of 450 to 750 of the donors. According to the authors, the approach could potentially be generalized to other disease states and immunological phenotypes. Sequencing depth was assumed to be roughly uniform across donors in the presence/absence analyses, though that assumption may not hold. A further reported finding was that TCR beta sequences accurately predicted the HLA-A and HLA-B alleles for most subjects in the first cohort. A later analysis found that HLA-associated TCR beta chains were more clonally expanded and had lower generation probabilities than equally common non-associated chains. Most CMV-associated TCR beta chains appeared to be HLA-restricted in a later analysis, and the HLA associations seemed to be driven largely by CMV exposure. Three of the identified cytomegalovirus-associated TCR beta chains were confirmed in vitro to be specific for cytomegalovirus antigens. The classifier was reported to diagnose cytomegalovirus status with high specificity and sensitivity in both the original and validation cohorts. The study gave a list of around 170 TCR beta chains associated with cytomegalovirus. Fewer than 20 rarely observed V segments, including chromosome 9 orphons, were excluded from the earlier analysis of some 590 of the donors because counts were too low. In a later analysis, the rate of TCR association differed among HLA loci, with DRB1 alleles having the most associated TCRs and HLA-C alleles having the fewest. A group of highly shared sequence variants was considered likely to be a technical artifact of the sequencing pipeline. Immune exposure information for the cohort was limited to CMV serostatus. In a later analysis, some 18,000 TCR beta sequences were associated with specific HLA alleles at a false discovery rate of 0.05. In a later analysis, several top co-occurrence clusters were reported to appear linked to parvovirus B19, influenza, CMV and Epstein-Barr virus. HLA typing was unavailable for some donors at each locus, so association tests used only the typed subset. Most TCR sequences were seen in very few donors, while some public TCRs were found in many individuals.

As to this clone: Its antigen target is currently unknown. Nothing much larger sits one base from this clone, and base qualities are not available.

The cohort was made up of 666 healthy bone marrow donors. At the time of sampling, every cohort member was nominally healthy, though immune exposures that went unrecorded were likely present. The donor was CMV seropositive and was included in the group of approximately 300 seropositive cohort members. Every donor gave a peripheral blood sample, and the peripheral blood mononuclear cells from that sample were used for TCR beta sequencing. Genomic DNA was extracted from the blood cell samples with the Qiagen DNeasy Blood Extraction Kit. Library generation was performed with the immunoSEQ multiplex PCR assay. The multiplex PCR relied on a mix of 60 forward primers for TCR Vbeta segments and 13 reverse primers for TCR Jbeta segments. A multiplex PCR assay on genomic DNA amplified the CDR3 region of rearranged TCR beta genes. The Illumina HiSeq System was used to sequence the amplified TCR beta libraries as 87-base-pair reads. Per the original workflow: A later analysis tallied 80 million to 95 million unique TCR beta chains across the 666 repertoires, and approximately 11 million of those chains were shared by two or more donors. To remove PCR and sequencing errors, raw reads were error-corrected and collapsed into unique sequences using a nearest-neighbor algorithm that merged closely related sequences. Alignment of CDR3 sequences to IMGT reference sequences was used to assign V, D and J gene segments. For a sequence to be retained, a match of at least six nucleotides was required to both a V gene segment and a J gene segment. A rearrangement counted as productive if the CDR3 had no stop codons and remained in frame with V and J, and every other rearrangement counted as non-productive. CDR3 was defined according to IMGT convention as the region running from the second conserved V-encoded cysteine to the conserved J-encoded phenylalanine. The earlier analysis of some 540 of the donors excluded any sequence lacking an unambiguous match to a single V gene segment. An earlier analysis of a few hundred of the donors called V segments functional above 56.7% productive rearrangements and segregating when the between-donor standard deviation exceeded 5%. A statistical classification framework was developed to diagnose cytomegalovirus status using the catalog of TCR beta chain sequences. A later analysis assigned V and J genes by comparing TCR nucleotide sequences with IMGT/GENE-DB human TR gene sequences. The TCRdist pipeline was used in a later analysis to assign CDR3 sequences and most-parsimonious VDJ recombination scenarios. In a later analysis, each TCR beta chain was defined by its CDR3 amino acid sequence together with its V-gene family, and reads lacking a unique V-gene family were excluded. As a way to deal with suspected cross-contamination and a sequencing artifact, a later analysis dropped 450 to 600 nucleotide sequences that were highly shared and had low generation probability. In a later analysis, a clonal expansion index was calculated for each public chain from normalized within-repertoire ranks of inferred template counts. Generation probabilities in a later analysis came from a VDJ recombination model fitted to out-of-frame rearrangements, and those results were checked against IGoR. Hypergeometric tests were used in a later analysis to score TCR-TCR, TCR-HLA and TCR-CMV co-occurrence, with a repertoire-size bias correction applied to the TCR pairs. To estimate false discovery rates, a later analysis permuted the HLA or CMV assignments 20 times. In a later analysis, co-occurring TCRs were grouped using DBSCAN, with TCRdist sequence similarity added in when clustering inside HLA-allele-positive subsets. Co-occurrence clustering excluded repertoires with fewer than 30,000 or more than 120,000 public chains, plus five with anomalous nucleotide sharing. In its TCRdb copy, this immuneACCESS table keeps in-frame sequences only and misses some clones. Where compared with another copy, unresolved V genes explain less than half of these, and the others have no known cause. From that table come the V and J calls and clone size; the DNA was used to work out D and trimming. The sample table contains 150,000 to 200,000 clones; only one count was recorded for roughly 80% of them. The ten largest clonotypes hold 6% to 7.5% of the sample.

The sequencing sample was made of PBMCs. This sequence originates from a young man in good health and CMV-seropositive.

CDR3 sequence: CASSRRQVTGELFF. The DNA sequence is given as TGTGCCAGCAGCAGACGACAGGTTACCGGGGAGCTGTTTTTT. The rearranged chain carries TRBV9 and TRBJ2-2; TRBD1 might be the D gene, on 6 matching bases. CDR3 length: 14 amino acids, cysteine to phenylalanine. Of the read, only the CDR3 DNA is kept; its 42 bases are in frame from base 1. V lost 4 bases and J lost 5 bases; the stretch between them is 12 bases long. For CDR1 and CDR2, the germline V gene lists SGDLS and YYNGEE.